This TCR beta chain came from a study of T cell responses to AZD1222 COVID-19 vaccine. Across the study: Pooled together were second doses at about 4 or about 12 weeks. Study-level findings and limits: In a largely white British group with more females than males, clonal diversity was possibly underestimated. Spike-specific TCR breadth and depth both grew after two AZD1222 doses.

The table came from immunoSEQ multiplex PCR; TCRdb's copy has only in-frame clones and leaves some out. This table holds 150,000 to 170,000 clones, 90% found once. Germline V CDR1 and CDR2: SGHRS, YFSETQ. V lost 1 base, J lost 2 bases, and 11 bases lay in between. The CDR3 consists of 15 residues. Of note for this clone: Its antigen is unknown. The sample has other DNA sequences that encode this CDR3 too.

The rearrangement links TRBV5-1 to TRBJ2-3, with D tentatively TRBD2 (6 bases). The sample in question was peripheral blood, obtained on day 0 of AZD1222 vaccination. The sequence was obtained from an adult in good health. The chain's CDR3 is CASSLRGTLTDTQYF. CDR3 sequence (DNA): TGCGCCAGCAGCTTGCGGGGGACCCTCACAGATACGCAGTATTTT.